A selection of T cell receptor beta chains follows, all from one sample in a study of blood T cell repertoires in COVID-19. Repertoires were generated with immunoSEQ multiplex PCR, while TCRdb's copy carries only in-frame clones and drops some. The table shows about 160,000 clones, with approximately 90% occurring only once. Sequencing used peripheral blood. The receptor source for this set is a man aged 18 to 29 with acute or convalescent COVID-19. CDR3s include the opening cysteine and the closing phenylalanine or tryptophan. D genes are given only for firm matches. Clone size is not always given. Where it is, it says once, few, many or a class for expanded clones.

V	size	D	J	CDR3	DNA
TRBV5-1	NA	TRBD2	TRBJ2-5	CASSSSGLGGETQYF	TGCGCCAGCAGCTCTAGCGGGCTCGGCGGAGAGACCCAGTACTTC
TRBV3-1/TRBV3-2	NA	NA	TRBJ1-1	CASRQLPSNSEAFF	TGTGCCAGCAGACAACTTCCGAGCAACAGCGAAGCTTTCTTT
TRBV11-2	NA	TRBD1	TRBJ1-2	CASSGGMDRGRDGYTF	TGTGCCAGCAGCGGGGGGATGGACAGGGGGCGCGATGGCTACACCTTC
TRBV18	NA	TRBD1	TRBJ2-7	CASSFQGAWEQYF	TGTGCCAGCTCATTTCAGGGGGCGTGGGAGCAGTACTTC
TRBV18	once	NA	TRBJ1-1	CASSPGGGDTEAFF	TGTGCCAGCTCACCGGGGGGAGGGGACACTGAAGCTTTCTTT
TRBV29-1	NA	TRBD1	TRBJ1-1	CSVANLWGQGKNTEAFF	TGCAGCGTTGCGAACCTTTGGGGACAGGGGAAGAACACTGAAGCTTTCTTT
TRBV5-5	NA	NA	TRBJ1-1	CASSLQDRNTEAFF	TGTGCCAGCAGCTTGCAGGACAGAAACACTGAAGCTTTCTTT
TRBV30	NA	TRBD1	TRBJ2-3	CAWSRDRGPISTQYF	TGTGCCTGGTCCCGGGACAGGGGCCCTATAAGTACGCAGTATTTT
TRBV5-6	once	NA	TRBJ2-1	CASSLDRYNEQFF	TGTGCCAGCAGCTTGGACAGGTACAATGAGCAGTTCTTC
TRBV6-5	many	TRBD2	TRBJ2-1	CASSYLPIGGAEQFF	TGTGCCAGCAGTTACCTACCGATCGGGGGGGCGGAGCAGTTCTTC
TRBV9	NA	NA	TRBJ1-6	CASSSRQVGNSPLHF	TGTGCCAGCAGCTCTCGACAGGTCGGTAATTCACCCCTCCACTTT
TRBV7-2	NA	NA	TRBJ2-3	CASSLEQADTQYF	TGTGCCAGCAGCTTAGAACAAGCAGATACGCAGTATTTT
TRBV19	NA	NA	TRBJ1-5	CASSIEAGYNQPQHF	TGTGCCAGTAGTATAGAGGCGGGCTACAATCAGCCCCAGCATTTT
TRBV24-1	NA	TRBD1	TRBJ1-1	CATSDAGTGAFPYTEAFF	TGTGCCACCAGTGATGCCGGGACAGGGGCTTTCCCGTACACTGAAGCTTTCTTT
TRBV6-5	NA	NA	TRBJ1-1	CASSSVRSEAFF	TGTGCCAGCAGTTCGGTGCGGAGTGAAGCTTTCTTT
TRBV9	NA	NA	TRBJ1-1	CASSVGLGAHVTEAFF	TGTGCCAGCAGCGTAGGGCTTGGGGCTCATGTCACTGAAGCTTTCTTT
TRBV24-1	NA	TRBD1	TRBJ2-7	CATSDPTGTGGSYEQYF	TGTGCCACCAGTGATCCTACCGGGACAGGGGGCTCCTACGAGCAGTACTTC
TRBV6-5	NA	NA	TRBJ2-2	CASSYFPSSGGELFF	TGTGCCAGCAGTTACTTCCCCTCCTCCGGGGGGGAGCTGTTTTTT
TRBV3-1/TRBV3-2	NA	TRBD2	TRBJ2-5	CASSLNSGGGETQNF	TGTGCCAGCAGCCTTAATAGCGGGGGGGGAGAGACCCAGAACTTC
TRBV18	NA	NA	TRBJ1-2	CASSPFIVDSSNYGYTF	TGTGCCAGCTCACCCTTCATCGTTGACAGTTCTAACTATGGCTACACCTTC
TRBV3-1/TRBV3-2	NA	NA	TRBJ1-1	CASSHLSTGLGAFF	TGTGCCAGCAGCCACCTTTCTACAGGCTTGGGTGCTTTCTTT
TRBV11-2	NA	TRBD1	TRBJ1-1	CASSLETGEVTEAFF	TGTGCCAGCAGCTTAGAGACAGGGGAGGTTACTGAAGCTTTCTTT
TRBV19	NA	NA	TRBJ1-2	CASSPPVLWGYTF	TGTGCCAGTAGTCCCCCGGTCCTTTGGGGCTACACCTTC
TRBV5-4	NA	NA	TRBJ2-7	CASSSAYEQYF	TGTGCCAGCAGCTCCGCCTACGAGCAGTACTTC
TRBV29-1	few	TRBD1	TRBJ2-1	CSVEVVGGLTGRPNEQFF	TGCAGCGTTGAAGTAGTTGGTGGGTTGACAGGGCGACCCAATGAGCAGTTCTTC
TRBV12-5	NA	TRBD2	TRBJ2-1	CASGLVPTTSGRASLNNEQFF	TGTGCTAGTGGTTTGGTTCCTACGACTAGCGGGAGGGCCAGTTTGAACAATGAGCAGTTCTTC
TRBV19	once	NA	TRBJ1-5	CASTPDPGGNQPQHF	TGTGCCAGTACCCCCGACCCGGGGGGCAATCAGCCCCAGCATTTT
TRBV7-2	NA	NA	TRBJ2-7	CASSLALMGGGYEQYF	TGTGCCAGCAGCTTAGCGCTAATGGGGGGAGGCTACGAGCAGTACTTC
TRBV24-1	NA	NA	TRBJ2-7	CARKRTVRYEQYF	TGTGCCAGGAAAAGGACAGTACGTTACGAGCAGTACTTC
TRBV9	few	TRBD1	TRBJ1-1	CASSAGQGLNTEAFF	TGTGCCAGCAGCGCGGGACAGGGATTGAACACTGAAGCTTTCTTT
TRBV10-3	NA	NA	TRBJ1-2	CAISGLAVRDAHLNYGYTF	TGTGCCATCAGTGGACTCGCGGTCCGGGATGCACATTTGAACTATGGCTACACCTTC
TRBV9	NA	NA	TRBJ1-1	CASSVDQGNTEAFF	TGTGCCAGCAGCGTAGATCAGGGAAACACTGAAGCTTTCTTT